A selection of T cell receptor beta chains follows, all from one sample in a study of metastatic and nonmetastatic thyroid tumors. Via MiXCR, TCRdb re-called the PCR reads. This table has fewer than 20,000 clones, around 30% appearing once. Material: tumor tissue. The receptor set was obtained from a female donor with papillary thyroid cancer or a benign thyroid nodule (not recorded which). Some clones in this sample may be carry-over from other donors' samples. Each CDR3 is given with its conserved first and last residue. Fields, in order: CDR3 length, J gene, V gene, CDR3 protein.

len: 18
j_gene: TRBJ2-2
v_gene: TRBV11-2
CDR3aa: CASSPAGARTGNTGELFF

len: 14
j_gene: TRBJ1-1
v_gene: TRBV6-1
CDR3aa: CASSNREGGTEAFF

len: 16
j_gene: TRBJ2-7
v_gene: TRBV27
CDR3aa: CASSPLRREGRYEQYF

len: 15
j_gene: TRBJ2-1
v_gene: TRBV12-1
CDR3aa: CASSFIYYTGNEQFF

len: 14
j_gene: TRBJ1-5
v_gene: TRBV2
CDR3aa: CASREGQGNQTQHF

len: 17
j_gene: TRBJ2-2
v_gene: TRBV5-1
CDR3aa: CASSRTGGGIDAGELFF

len: 13
j_gene: TRBJ1-5
v_gene: TRBV20-1
CDR3aa: CSAREPGQWFEHF

len: 14
j_gene: TRBJ2-7
v_gene: TRBV20-1
CDR3aa: CSANPELGNYEQYF

len: 14
j_gene: TRBJ1-5
v_gene: TRBV30
CDR3aa: CAWTDGAYNQPQHF

len: 16
j_gene: TRBJ2-2
v_gene: TRBV20-1
CDR3aa: CSARLLAGVDTGELFF

len: 16
j_gene: TRBJ2-1
v_gene: TRBV12-3/TRBV12-4
CDR3aa: CASSFRLAGGGNEQFF

len: 17
j_gene: TRBJ2-3
v_gene: TRBV27
CDR3aa: CASRPRLADTSTDTQYF

len: 17
j_gene: TRBJ2-2
v_gene: TRBV7-8
CDR3aa: CASSYRMGGDLTGELFF

len: 15
j_gene: TRBJ2-7
v_gene: TRBV4-2
CDR3aa: CASSQSGTNSYEQYF

len: 14
j_gene: TRBJ2-7
v_gene: TRBV30
CDR3aa: CAWSGRQPPYEQYF

len: 15
j_gene: TRBJ2-3
v_gene: TRBV15
CDR3aa: CATSREWGGTDTQYF

len: 11
j_gene: TRBJ2-5
v_gene: TRBV20-1
CDR3aa: CSASSLETQYF

len: 11
j_gene: TRBJ2-1
v_gene: TRBV20-1
CDR3aa: CSASDSNEQFF

len: 12
j_gene: TRBJ2-2
v_gene: TRBV5-1
CDR3aa: CASILCVGELFF

len: 14
j_gene: TRBJ2-1
v_gene: TRBV6-2/TRBV6-3
CDR3aa: CASSRGRALNEQFF

len: 16
j_gene: TRBJ1-6
v_gene: TRBV18
CDR3aa: CASSPQPTGRNSPLHF

len: 18
j_gene: TRBJ2-5
v_gene: TRBV5-5
CDR3aa: CASILGPPRHGLEETQYF

len: 16
j_gene: TRBJ2-2
v_gene: TRBV5-1
CDR3aa: CASSFRQVEGTGELFF

len: 12
j_gene: TRBJ1-5
v_gene: TRBV20-1
CDR3aa: CSGGYSNQPQHF

len: 13
j_gene: TRBJ1-1
v_gene: TRBV5-6
CDR3aa: CASSLVWNTEAFF

len: 15
j_gene: TRBJ1-1
v_gene: TRBV3-1
CDR3aa: CASSQDWGVGTEAFF

len: 18
j_gene: TRBJ2-7
v_gene: TRBV11-2
CDR3aa: CASILTSLSGFNSYEQYF

len: 16
j_gene: TRBJ2-7
v_gene: TRBV7-8
CDR3aa: CASSLLSGSVSYEQYF

len: 15
j_gene: TRBJ1-1
v_gene: TRBV10-3
CDR3aa: CAIRGQGRVNTEAFF

len: 15
j_gene: TRBJ2-3
v_gene: TRBV30
CDR3aa: CAYNEGGYGTDTQYF

len: 15
j_gene: TRBJ1-2
v_gene: TRBV11-2
CDR3aa: CASSTHGGLKDGYTF

len: 18
j_gene: TRBJ2-3
v_gene: TRBV2
CDR3aa: CASSSLFFASGGSDTQYF

len: 14
j_gene: TRBJ2-7
v_gene: TRBV6-1
CDR3aa: CASSPRRGNYEQYF

len: 14
j_gene: TRBJ1-6
v_gene: TRBV5-6
CDR3aa: CASSLGYRNSPLHF

len: 17
j_gene: TRBJ2-6
v_gene: TRBV6-1
CDR3aa: CASRATGSLAGANVLNF

len: 13
j_gene: TRBJ1-1
v_gene: TRBV20-1
CDR3aa: CSARETGKSEAFF

len: 14
j_gene: TRBJ2-5
v_gene: TRBV7-3
CDR3aa: CASSLTSGQETQYF

len: 15
j_gene: TRBJ2-3
v_gene: TRBV9
CDR3aa: CASSVVAGGTDTQYF

len: 16
j_gene: TRBJ1-2
v_gene: TRBV27
CDR3aa: CASSLSPYRSNYGYTF

len: 16
j_gene: TRBJ2-7
v_gene: TRBV11-2
CDR3aa: CASSRTGGGRSVEQYF

len: 14
j_gene: TRBJ2-3
v_gene: TRBV2
CDR3aa: CASSATVTTDTQYF

len: 14
j_gene: TRBJ1-6
v_gene: TRBV4-3
CDR3aa: CASSQDGGNSPLHF

len: 16
j_gene: TRBJ2-7
v_gene: TRBV11-2
CDR3aa: CASSPRLAGYGYEQYF

len: 20
j_gene: TRBJ2-1
v_gene: TRBV6-2/TRBV6-3
CDR3aa: CASSYSRRLAGGPSDNEQFF

len: 15
j_gene: TRBJ2-7
v_gene: TRBV20-1
CDR3aa: CSANDRDRGTHEQYF

len: 11
j_gene: TRBJ2-5
v_gene: TRBV3-1
CDR3aa: CASSLEETQYF

len: 13
j_gene: TRBJ2-7
v_gene: TRBV18
CDR3aa: CASSPLEYHEQYF

len: 12
j_gene: TRBJ2-7
v_gene: TRBV6-1
CDR3aa: CASSEEGSGRVF

len: 15
j_gene: TRBJ2-7
v_gene: TRBV5-1
CDR3aa: CASSLGDLSSYEQYF

len: 13
j_gene: TRBJ1-1
v_gene: TRBV6-2/TRBV6-3
CDR3aa: CASSYLGRGKAFF

len: 14
j_gene: TRBJ1-1
v_gene: TRBV4-3
CDR3aa: CASSQEKAVDGAFF

len: 14
j_gene: TRBJ2-7
v_gene: TRBV20-1
CDR3aa: CSARVLAGGSEQYF

len: 14
j_gene: TRBJ2-5
v_gene: TRBV24-1
CDR3aa: CATSDHGHQETQYF

len: 14
j_gene: TRBJ1-1
v_gene: TRBV19
CDR3aa: CASSQRGMVPEAFF

len: 16
j_gene: TRBJ2-1
v_gene: TRBV12-3/TRBV12-4
CDR3aa: CASSLLAGGPRGEQFF

len: 15
j_gene: TRBJ2-1
v_gene: TRBV4-2
CDR3aa: CASSPGLARYNEQFF

len: 15
j_gene: TRBJ2-1
v_gene: TRBV4-2
CDR3aa: CASSRGQGAYNEQFF

len: 14
j_gene: TRBJ2-1
v_gene: TRBV29-1
CDR3aa: CSVPGTGYGNEQFF

len: 16
j_gene: TRBJ2-1
v_gene: TRBV2
CDR3aa: CASRAPGLAGRNEQFF

len: 16
j_gene: TRBJ1-1
v_gene: TRBV6-1
CDR3aa: CASTRGSWKGYTEAFF